This TCR beta chain is from a study of blood T cell repertoires in COVID-19. Study-wide background: Samples representing acute and convalescent COVID-19 were sourced from the United States, Italy and Spain. The cDNA or gDNA used as material had been derived from T cells, B-cell-depleted T cells, or PBMCs.

CDR3 size: 10 residues. CDR1 and CDR2 from the germline V gene are SQVTM and ANQGSEA. The V end was cut by 7 bases, the J end by 8 bases, with 11 bases between. In the study's own analysis: Estimation of nucleated cell counts relied on the amplification of reference gene primers. The table came from immunoSEQ multiplex PCR; TCRdb's copy has only in-frame clones and leaves some out. For V, J and clone size, that table is used; D and trimming come from the DNA. In the table there are 35,000 to 50,000 clones, more than 75% of which are singletons. The chain employs TRBV29-1 and TRBJ1-2, with D possibly being TRBD1 (5 bases). The clonotype was recovered from an older man with acute or convalescent COVID-19. The sample was peripheral blood. CDR3 amino acids: CSAWGEGYTF. The DNA of the CDR3 is TGCAGCGCGTGGGGGGAGGGCTACACCTTC. Combining the CDR3 with reference TRBV29-1 and TRBJ1-2 gives the whole variable domain SAVISQKPSRDICQRGTSLTIQCQVDSQVTMMFWYRQQPGQSLTLIATANQGSEATYESGFVIDKFPISRPNLTFSTLTVSNMSPEDSSIYLCSAWGEGYTFGSGTRLTVV.